The clone carrying this T cell receptor beta chain was detected only a few times. The junction had 2 bases not matched to a gene; V was cut back by 5 bases and J by 4 bases. Germline CDR1 is SGHAT and CDR2 is FQNNGV. The CDR3 has 14 amino acids. RNA transcripts yielded amplified TCR beta CDR3 regions. Carried out on the TCR CDR3, a first-round RT-PCR used the HTBI primer set. From the multiplex PCR reads, TCRdb called clonotypes with MiXCR, one entry per CDR3 protein. The repertoire has some 340,000 distinct CDR3 sequences, around 13% of them found once; the top ten carry 34%. This sample stems from a study of T cells in Graves' hyperthyroidism and ophthalmopathy.

The sequenced sample consisted of blood. This receptor was obtained from a woman in her thirties or forties with Graves' ophthalmopathy. The chain carries TRBV11-2 and TRBJ2-1; 10 positions agree with TRBD2. In nucleotides, the CDR3 is TGTGCCAGCAGCCAACTAGCGGGGTACAATGAGCAGTTCTTC. It translates to CASSQLAGYNEQFF.